This T cell receptor (beta chain) was obtained from a study of T cell responses to AZD1222 COVID-19 vaccine. V lost 4 bases to trimming and J lost 6 bases; unmatched junction nucleotides: 5. The germline V gene encodes CDR1 MDHEN and CDR2 SYDVKM. CDR3 length equals 13 residues. TCRdb's table, derived via immunoSEQ multiplex PCR, lists solely in-frame clones and lacks some. This sample has tens of thousands of clones, with around nine tenths found just once. V gene TRBV28 combines with J gene TRBJ2-5, with 7 bases that match TRBD1. This clonotype was obtained from an adult in good health. This specimen consisted of peripheral blood, obtained on day 0 of MenACWY control vaccination. CDR3 sequence: CASSWDRGKTQYF. DNA for the CDR3: TGTGCCAGCAGTTGGGACAGAGGGAAGACCCAGTACTTC. Together with reference TRBV28 and TRBJ2-5, the CDR3 gives the full variable domain: DVKVTQSSRYLVKRTGEKVFLECVQDMDHENMFWYRQDPGLGLRLIYFSYDVKMKEKGDIPEGYSVSREKKERFSLILESASTNQTSMYLCASSWDRGKTQYFGPGTRLLVL.